The 17 T cell receptor beta chains presented below share a single source sample, sequenced in a study of blood T cell repertoires in COVID-19. The table came from immunoSEQ multiplex PCR; TCRdb's copy has only in-frame clones and leaves some out. The table records about 220,000 clones, roughly four fifths of them present only once. Specimen: PBMCs or T cells enriched from blood (not recorded which). The origin of the receptors is a woman aged 40-49 years with acute COVID-19.

V is TRBV5-4 and J is TRBJ2-3, with D perhaps TRBD2 (6 bases). Germline loops: CDR1 SGHNT, CDR2 YYREEE (reference sequence). This CDR3 is 15 amino acids long. Trimming cost V 4 bases and J 5 bases, with 17 bases left between them. The CDR3: CASSEGTQRGDTQYF. Written as DNA, the CDR3 is TGTGCCAGCAGCGAAGGGACTCAGAGGGGAGATACGCAGTATTTT.

This sequence joins TRBV3-1 (or the pseudogene TRBV3-2) and TRBJ1-6; TRBD1 might be the D (5 bases). With 4 bases removed from V and 5 bases from J, the gap between germline ends came to 15 bases. This CDR3 is 16 amino acids long. Looked up from germline, CDR1 is LGHDT and CDR2 is YNNKEL (reference sequence). CDR3 bases: TGTGCCAGCAGCCGGGGCCCCCCGGGGGATAATTCACCCCTCCACTTT. Translated: CASSRGPPGDNSPLHF.

This clone showed up just once. This sequence joins TRBV30 and TRBJ1-1; no firm D call. Trimming pared 5 bases from V and 3 bases from J, leaving 13 bases between. The CDR3 totals 13 residues. Germline-derived CDR1 and CDR2 are GTSNPN and SVGIG (reference sequence). The CDR3 region is CAWDRVLYTEAFF. The CDR3 nucleotides read TGTGCCTGGGACCGAGTTCTTTACACTGAAGCTTTCTTT.

The chain links TRBV4-3 to TRBJ2-1, with a weak D call TRBD1 (5 bases). The CDR3 totals 14 residues. V was trimmed by 1 base and J by 9 bases, leaving 13 bases between them. The V gene's germline CDR1 is LGHNA and CDR2 YSLEER. The CDR3 DNA follows: TGCGCCAGCAGCCAAGCGGGCGGCACAGGTGAGCAGTTCTTC. Encoded protein: CASSQAGGTGEQFF.

This clone has just a few counts. The same CDR3 arises from other DNA sequences in this sample as well. CDR3 in DNA: TGTGCCAGTAGTACCCCAGGAAACACTGAAGCTTTCTTT. Its protein product is CASSTPGNTEAFF. This chain joins TRBV19 and TRBJ1-1, with D hard to call. The CDR3 covers 13 residues. V dropped 4 bases and J dropped 2 bases, with 8 bases sitting between them. The V gene's germline CDR1 is LNHDA and CDR2 SQIVND (reference sequence).

The gene calls are TRBV27 and TRBJ2-1; 7 bases match TRBD1. This CDR3 is built from 11 residues. V lost 6 bases, J lost 12 bases, and 5 bases stayed unmatched. Germline V gene sequence: CDR1 MNHEY, CDR2 SMNVEV (reference sequence). CDR3 residues: CASRKDRTQFF. As DNA, the CDR3 is TGTGCCAGCAGAAAGGACAGGACGCAGTTCTTC.

The CDR3 region is CASSQVGGGVYEQYF. In DNA form, the CDR3 reads TGCGCCAGCAGCCAAGTTGGCGGGGGAGTCTACGAGCAGTACTTC. The chain couples TRBV4-1 to TRBJ2-7, with 7 positions matching TRBD2. Germline V lookup: CDR1 MGHRA, CDR2 YSYEKL. This CDR3 spans 15 amino acids. With 1 base clipped from V and 3 bases from J, the junction kept 6 bases outside the gene matches.

This clone was found once. The chain combines TRBV3-1 (or the pseudogene TRBV3-2) with TRBJ2-1, with 15 bases fitting TRBD2. This CDR3 spans 19 amino acids. Germline lookup yields CDR1 LGHDT and CDR2 YNNKEL (reference sequence). V was pared by 0 bases and J by 8 bases, with 11 bases of the junction left unmatched. The CDR3, as DNA: TGTGCCAGCAGCCAAGATCCTCGGACATGGACTAGCGGGGGGGATGAGCAGTTCTTC. The encoded protein is CASSQDPRTWTSGGDEQFF.

This clone occurred a few times. This rearrangement joins TRBV10-3 to TRBJ2-1, with D tentatively TRBD1 (6 bases). Between the trimmed V and J ends, which lost 6 bases and 5 bases, there was a span of 11 bases. Germline V gene data show CDR1 as ENHRY and CDR2 as SYGVKD. The CDR3 extends over 13 amino acids. The CDR3 reads CAISRGENNEQFF. The CDR3 coding sequence is TGTGCCATCAGCAGGGGTGAAAACAATGAGCAGTTCTTC.

The rearrangement links TRBV4-1 to TRBJ2-2, with no clear D. The CDR3 sequence is 16 residues long. V lost 0 bases and J lost 8, with 16 bases in between. Per the germline V gene, CDR1 is MGHRA and CDR2 is YSYEKL. In nucleotides, the CDR3 is TGCGCCAGCAGCCAAGATATGAGACAAACGTTTGGGGAGCTGTTTTTT. Its protein is CASSQDMRQTFGELFF.

This sequence joins TRBV7-6 and TRBJ2-1; D might be TRBD1 (5 bases). V lost 1 base and J lost 5, with 9 bases in between. The CDR3 sequence is 14 residues long. CDR1 and CDR2 from the germline V gene are SGHVS and FNYEAQ. Here the CDR3 reads CASSLEQVHNEQFF. DNA for the CDR3: TGTGCCAGCAGCTTAGAACAGGTTCACAATGAGCAGTTCTTC.

V usage is TRBV15 and J usage is TRBJ1-1; D not certain. The CDR3 totals 13 residues. Germline CDR1 reads LNHNV; CDR2 reads YYDKDF (reference sequence). Trimming removed 1 base from V and 6 bases from J, with 9 bases in between. CDR3 residues: CATSRAGYAEAFF. The CDR3 nucleotides are TGTGCCACCAGCAGAGCGGGGTACGCTGAAGCTTTCTTT.

The chain joins TRBV5-4 to TRBJ1-3; 7 bases are shared with TRBD1. V trimming: 4 bases; J trimming: 1 base; junction bases outside the gene matches: 5. The germline V gene encodes CDR1 SGHNT and CDR2 YYREEE (reference sequence). The CDR3 contains 15 residues. The CDR3 sequence is CASSIDRESGNTIYF. CDR3 in DNA: TGTGCCAGCAGCATCGACAGGGAGTCTGGAAACACCATATATTTT.

The CDR3 nucleotides read TGTGCCAGCAGCCAATTAGCGGGGGGGCTGAATGAGCAGTTCTTC. Its protein is CASSQLAGGLNEQFF. This sequence joins TRBV3-1 (or the pseudogene TRBV3-2) and TRBJ2-1; 11 nucleotides line up with TRBD2. This CDR3 is 15 amino acids long. Trimming at V came to 2 bases and at J to 7 bases, leaving 4 bases not matched to a gene. Looked up from germline, CDR1 is LGHDT and CDR2 is YNNKEL (reference sequence).

This clone was seen once. This chain connects TRBV5-3 to TRBJ1-1; 12 bases are a match to TRBD1. TRBV5-3 is treated as an ORF (open reading frame) with a function not yet certain. J lost 7 bases, V lost 4 bases, and 23 bases had no gene match. This CDR3 spans 20 amino acids. The CDR3 nucleotides read TGTGCCAGAAGCGCGGATTTTAGGGGACAGGGGGCAGGCGACCTATATGAAGCTTTCTTT. Translating gives CARSADFRGQGAGDLYEAFF.

This chain uses TRBV7-8 with TRBJ2-7, with D possibly TRBD1 on 6 matching bases. The germline V gene has CDR1 SGHVS and CDR2 FQNEAQ. V lost 5 bases and J 0 bases, leaving 8 bases between the germline ends. This CDR3 region has 13 residues. The CDR3 DNA reads as TGTGCCAGCAGCACACAGGGCTCCTACGAGCAGTACTTC. It encodes CASSTQGSYEQYF.

This clone was detected only once. V is TRBV5-5 and J is TRBJ2-2, with no clear D. Trimming shortened V by 0 bases and J by 1 base, and 10 bases separated the two germline ends. CDR1 is SGHKS, CDR2 YYEKEE, per germline (reference sequence). This CDR3 is built from 16 residues. CDR3 amino acids: CASSLVLIMNTGELFF. The CDR3 nucleotides read TGTGCCAGCAGCTTGGTTTTAATAATGAACACCGGGGAGCTGTTTTTT.